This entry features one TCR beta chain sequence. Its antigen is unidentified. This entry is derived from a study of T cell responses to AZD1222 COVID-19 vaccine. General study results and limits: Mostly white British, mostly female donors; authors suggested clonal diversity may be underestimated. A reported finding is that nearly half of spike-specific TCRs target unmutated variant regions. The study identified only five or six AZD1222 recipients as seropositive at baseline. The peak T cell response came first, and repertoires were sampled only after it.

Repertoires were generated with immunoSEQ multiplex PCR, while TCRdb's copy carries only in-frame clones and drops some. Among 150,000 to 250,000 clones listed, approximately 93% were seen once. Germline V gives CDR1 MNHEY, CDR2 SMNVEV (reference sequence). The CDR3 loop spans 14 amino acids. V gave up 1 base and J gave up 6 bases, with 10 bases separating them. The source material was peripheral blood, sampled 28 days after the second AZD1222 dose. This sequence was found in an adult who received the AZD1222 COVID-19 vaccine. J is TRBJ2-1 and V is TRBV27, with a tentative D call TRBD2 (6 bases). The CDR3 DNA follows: TGTGCCAGCAGTTTATACGGGGGACCCAATGAGCAGTTCTTC. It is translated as CASSLYGGPNEQFF.